This TCR beta chain stems from a study of blood T cell repertoires in COVID-19. Turning to the study itself: Material from acute and convalescent COVID-19 was sourced from the United States, Italy and Spain.

CDR3 size: 15 residues. Trimming cost V 6 bases and J 7 bases, with 22 bases left between them. Germline-derived CDR1 and CDR2 are GTSNPN and SVGIG (reference sequence). In the study's own analysis: From reference gene primer amplification, estimates of nucleated cell counts were derived. Clones were read by immunoSEQ multiplex PCR, and TCRdb kept only the in-frame ones, dropping some. The V and J calls and the clone size are those of that table, but D and trimming were determined from the DNA. Altogether some 170,000 clones are present, roughly 79% being singletons, with the ten largest covering roughly 9.6%.

The material sequenced was peripheral blood. The sequence derives from a woman aged 40 to 55 with COVID-19, enrolled during active disease. The chain has TRBV30 and TRBJ2-1, with D maybe TRBD2 (6 bases). CDR3 nucleotide sequence: TGTGCCTGCAATAAGGGGACTGGCGGGGATAATGAGCAGTTCTTC. Its translation: CACNKGTGGDNEQFF. The full variable domain, its missing parts supplied by reference TRBV30 and TRBJ2-1, is SQTIHQWPATLVQPVGSPLSLECTVEGTSNPNLYWYRQAAGRGLQLLFYSVGIGQISSEVPQNLSASRPQDRQFILSSKKLLLSDSGFYLCACNKGTGGDNEQFFGPGTRLTVL.